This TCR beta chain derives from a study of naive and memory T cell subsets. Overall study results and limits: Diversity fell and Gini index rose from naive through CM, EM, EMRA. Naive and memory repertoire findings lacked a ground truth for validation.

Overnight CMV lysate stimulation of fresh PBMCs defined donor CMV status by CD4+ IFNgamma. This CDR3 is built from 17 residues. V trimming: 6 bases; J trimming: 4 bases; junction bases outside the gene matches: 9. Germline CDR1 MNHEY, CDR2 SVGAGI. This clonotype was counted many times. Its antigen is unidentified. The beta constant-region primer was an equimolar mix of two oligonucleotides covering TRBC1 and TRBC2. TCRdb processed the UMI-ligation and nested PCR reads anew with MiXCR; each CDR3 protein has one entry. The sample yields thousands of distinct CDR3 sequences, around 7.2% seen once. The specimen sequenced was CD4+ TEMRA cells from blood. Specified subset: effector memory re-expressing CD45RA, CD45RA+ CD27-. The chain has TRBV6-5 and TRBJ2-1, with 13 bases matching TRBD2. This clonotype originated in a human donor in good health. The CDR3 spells CASSPRTSGRTYNEQFF. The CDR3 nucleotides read TGTGCCAGCAGCCCTCGGACTAGCGGGAGAACGTACAATGAGCAGTTCTTC.